This T cell receptor beta chain originates from a study of shared clonotypes between healthy human individuals (dated by TCRdb to 2018 to 2021). Concerning the study at large: A few men and a couple of women, aged 18 to 49 years, made up the cohort. For each donor, CD4 naive and CD4 memory were each run on three plates, CD8 naive on two plates, and CD8 memory on one plate. To estimate repertoire size and how much clonotypes are shared between individuals, the study performed deep sequencing of blood TCR repertoires from roughly five healthy adults. Libraries were prepared and TCR repertoires were sequenced by different laboratories using diverse techniques, in order to increase sequencing depth and limit assay-specific biases. Per donor, leukapheresis produced somewhere between about 0.8 and 9 billion PBMCs. On the study overall, not on this receptor specifically: Naive subsets generally had larger estimated clonotype richness than memory subsets did. Across a handful of donors, around 5.4% of naive CD4, approximately 3.6% of naive CD8, 2.3% of memory CD4, and 0.4% of memory CD8 clonotypes were shared. Sampling was limited to blood, and TCR repertoires in tissue likely differ from TCR repertoires in blood. Because the study included only a small number of donors, the genetic and exposure-history diversity represented was limited. Higher generation probabilities were observed for clonotypes shared by all four sorted-subset donors than for non-shared clonotypes. Incomplete sequencing was indicated by rarefaction of sorted-subset datasets, despite the large sequencing depth. Based on pairwise subsampling, the degree of clonotype sharing among donors was expected to be affected by sequencing depth.

Relative to germline, V is missing 3 bases and J is missing 7 bases, with 14 bases of the junction outside any gene match. CDR1 is given as MGHRA and CDR2 as YSYEKL, both from the germline V gene. From cysteine to phenylalanine, the CDR3 is 18 amino acids long. The read is trimmed to its CDR3 DNA, 54 bases read in frame from base 1. TCR CDR3 regions were amplified from genomic DNA by multiplex PCR using the deep immunoSEQ assay. Extracted genomic DNA from each cell subset was spread evenly across all wells of several immunoSEQ 96-well plates, with each plate serving as a replicate. For sorted subsets, each replicate PCR was loaded with roughly 0.2 ug genomic DNA, equivalent to some 31,000 T cell genomes. Purified libraries were measured with a Qubit 3.0 fluorometer, size-checked on a Bioanalyzer 2100, and measured again with the KAPA Library Quantification kit. Every immunoSEQ 96-well plate was sequenced on a separate single-read 150-cycle Illumina NextSeq 550 flow cell. The paper's processing steps were these. Because the immunoSEQ output included only junctional sequences and no quality scores, the filtering could not be the same as the filtering used for full-length reads. To assign V/J genes and CDR3, sequences were annotated using PyIR, a Python wrapper for IgBLAST v1.9, with IMGT germline references. Any read was removed if the V/J assignment was weak (E-value above 1e-6), the CDR3 was missing, or the read contained stop codons, out-of-frame junctions, or ambiguous translated residues. V3J clonotypes were defined by identical inferred V gene, J gene, and CDR3 amino acid sequence. The percentage overlap between two repertoires was calculated by dividing the number of shared unique clonotypes by the size of the smaller repertoire. Richness of each repertoire was evaluated using RTK rarefaction, the Chao1 estimator, and Recon v2.1 estimates of unobserved clonotypes. For all TCRbeta clonotypes obtained by the gDNA method from a few donors, generation probabilities were computed with OLGA. Imported from immuneACCESS, the table was reduced by TCRdb to in-frame sequences with V and J called. These copies leave out some clones; in studies compared against another copy, an unresolved V gene accounts for under half, and the cause of the remainder is not known. V, J and clone size were drawn from that table, and D and trimming were deduced from the DNA. This sample comprises under 600,000 clones, more than 95% of them detected only once. The ten most abundant clones make up 0.057% of the sample.

A word on this clone: Its antigen remains undetermined. No much larger clone exists at a distance of one base, and base qualities are not known.

The donors were healthy, HIV-negative adults who had no recently reported acute infections or vaccinations. Every donor was a Caucasian adult living in Nashville, Tennessee, USA. CD4+ T cells were enriched by magnetic negative selection; naive cells were then positively selected on CD45RA, and the negative fraction formed the memory subset. After blood collection by leukapheresis, PBMCs were isolated using Ficoll-Histopaque density gradient centrifugation and then cryopreserved in the vapor phase of liquid nitrogen. Purity and quantity of every magnetically sorted T cell population were checked by analytical flow cytometry. From each sorted fraction, genomic DNA was isolated and quantified by UV absorbance on a Nanodrop 2000c.

Recombination connected TRBV4-1 to TRBJ2-7, and TRBD2 matches 14 of the central bases. This sequence originates from a woman aged 30 to 39 in good health. The sequenced material came from naive CD4+ T cells sorted from blood. The cell subset or site label of this sample denotes: CD45RA+ positively selected. The CDR3 region: CASSQRGTSGRLTGEQYF. The DNA sequence reads TGCGCCAGCAGCCAGAGGGGGACTAGCGGGAGACTAACGGGGGAGCAGTACTTC.